Presented here are 20 T cell receptor beta chains from one specimen sequenced in a study of shared clonotypes between healthy human individuals (dated by TCRdb to about 2020). Library creation used the immunoSEQ multiplex PCR assay. This is the immuneACCESS table as TCRdb keeps it, with only in-frame sequences that have V and J called. A part of the clones is gone; compared with another copy, unresolved V genes explain less than half, and the rest is unexplained. This sample comprises roughly 1,800,000 clones, approximately 95% of them detected only once. The ten top clones hold approximately 1% of the sample. CD8 naive samples were obtained by positive selection for CCR7 among CD45RO-negative cells, yielding a CD45RA+CCR7+ population from which TemRA cells were excluded. The sample comprised naive CD8+ T cells sorted from blood. This specimen's cell subset or site label, per the study, means: CD45RA+CCR7+. All receptors derive from a man aged 18 to 29 in good health.

The V gene is TRBV4-1, the J gene TRBJ1-4, with D unresolved. This CDR3 contains 13 residues. V lost 10 bases, J lost 0 bases, and 9 bases lay in between. Germline values: CDR1 MGHRA, CDR2 YSYEKL. CDR3 amino acids: CATSYATNEKLFF. CDR3 DNA sequence: TGCGCCACCTCTTATGCAACTAATGAAAAACTGTTTTTT.

The rearrangement joins TRBV7-8 to TRBJ2-2; no clear D. Germline loops: CDR1 SGHVS, CDR2 FQNEAQ. The V end was cut by 11 bases, the J end by 3 bases, with 16 bases between. CDR3 size: 14 residues. CDR3 nucleotides: TGTGCCCTCCTGCTATTAGAACACACCGGGGAGCTGTTTTTT. It is translated as CALLLLEHTGELFF.

The rearrangement links TRBV4-2 to TRBJ1-1; D is uncertain. V lost 4 bases, J lost 2 bases, and 5 bases lay in between. This CDR3 region has 12 residues. Per germline, CDR1 LGHNA and CDR2 YNFKEQ. The CDR3 sequence is CASSLGNTEAFF. In DNA, the CDR3 is TGTGCCAGCAGCCTCGGAAACACTGAAGCTTTCTTT.

The chain couples TRBV6-6 to TRBJ2-1; 9 bases agree with TRBD2. The CDR3 spans 14 residues. V shed 6 bases, J shed 8 bases, and the junction held 8 bases outside the gene matches. Germline V gene data show CDR1 as MNHNY and CDR2 as SVGAGI (reference sequence). This CDR3 reads CASSHTERGDEQFF. The CDR3 DNA is TGTGCCAGCAGCCACACGGAGCGGGGGGATGAGCAGTTCTTC.

The chain couples TRBV7-2 to TRBJ2-3; TRBD2 aligns across 9 bases. This CDR3 is 16 amino acids long. The V segment lost 1 base and the J segment 3 bases; nucleotides outside the gene matches: 5. Germline CDR1 is SGHTA and CDR2 is FQGNSA. The CDR3, as DNA: TGTGCCAGCAGCTTAGTCCCTAGCGGGGTAACAGATACGCAGTATTTT. This codes for CASSLVPSGVTDTQYF.

This rearrangement joins TRBV7-8 to TRBJ2-2; 10 positions match TRBD2. Germline CDR1 is SGHVS and CDR2 is FQNEAQ. After removal of 5 bases from V and 7 bases from J, the junction contained 13 bases not matched to a gene. The CDR3 sequence is 17 residues long. As DNA, the CDR3 is TGTGCCAGCAGCCCGCTGGCTAGCGGGAGTAGGGGCGGGGAGCTGTTTTTT. It is translated as CASSPLASGSRGGELFF.

J is TRBJ2-7 and V is TRBV5-1; possible D gene TRBD1, 5 bases. Trimming took off 4 bases at V and 5 bases at J, with 19 bases between the two ends. CDR3 length equals 15 residues. Germline V CDR1 and CDR2: SGHRS, YFSETQ. The DNA of the CDR3 is TGCGCCAGCAGCAGGTTGGACAAGAGGAAAGACGAGCAGTACTTC. Its translation is CASSRLDKRKDEQYF. The complete variable domain, with remaining parts taken from reference TRBV5-1 and TRBJ2-7, reads KAGVTQTPRYLIKTRGQQVTLSCSPISGHRSVSWYQQTPGQGLQFLFEYFSETQRNKGNFPGRFSGRQFSNSRSEMNVSTLELGDSALYLCASSRLDKRKDEQYFGPGTRLTVT.

The chain joins TRBV6-1 to TRBJ1-5; the D is unclear. The length of the CDR3 is 14 residues. Germline CDR1 and CDR2: MNHNS and SASEGT. V was pared by 2 bases and J by 2 bases, with 7 bases between. The CDR3 region is CASSESRGNQPQHF. In DNA form, the CDR3 reads TGTGCCAGCAGTGAATCTCGGGGCAATCAGCCCCAGCATTTT.

This clone was seen a handful of times. The chain links TRBV15 to TRBJ1-2; 7 nucleotides agree with TRBD1. Trimming at V came to 9 bases and at J to 7 bases, leaving 14 bases not matched to a gene. The V gene's germline CDR1 is LNHNV and CDR2 YYDKDF (reference sequence). CDR3 size: 14 residues. The CDR3 sequence: CATGWDRGWFGYTF. The CDR3 DNA reads as TGTGCCACGGGATGGGACAGAGGCTGGTTTGGCTACACCTTC. Filled out from reference TRBV15 and TRBJ1-2, the complete variable domain reads DAMVIQNPRYQVTQFGKPVTLSCSQTLNHNVMYWYQQKSSQAPKLLFHYYDKDFNNEADTPDNFQSRRPNTSFCFLDIRSPGLGDTAMYLCATGWDRGWFGYTFGSGTRLTVV.

The chain has TRBV13 and TRBJ1-1; possibly TRBD1 for D (5 bases). V was trimmed by 5 bases and J by 0 bases, leaving 13 bases between them. The germline V gene has CDR1 PRHDT and CDR2 FYEKMQ (reference sequence). The CDR3 runs 15 residues. Here the CDR3 reads CASSVGGVLNTEAFF. For the CDR3, the DNA is TGTGCCAGCAGCGTGGGGGGAGTTTTGAACACTGAAGCTTTCTTT. Together with reference TRBV13 and TRBJ1-1, the CDR3 gives the full variable domain: AAGVIQSPRHLIKEKRETATLKCYPIPRHDTVYWYQQGPGQDPQFLISFYEKMQSDKGSIPDRFSAQQFSDYHSELNMSSLELGDSALYFCASSVGGVLNTEAFFGQGTRLTVV.

The chain employs TRBV9 and TRBJ2-2; 8 bases map to TRBD1. Germline lookup yields CDR1 SGDLS and CDR2 YYNGEE. There are 15 residues in the CDR3. V dropped 0 bases and J dropped 4; count of bases not matched to a gene: 2. CDR3: CASSVAGTGTGELFF. In DNA form, the CDR3 reads TGTGCCAGCAGCGTAGCCGGGACAGGCACCGGGGAGCTGTTTTTT.

The chain joins TRBV27 to TRBJ1-6; maybe TRBD1 (5 bases). This CDR3 contains 15 residues. CDR1 is MNHEY and CDR2 is SMNVEV in the germline V gene (reference sequence). Trimming removed 4 bases at V and 2 bases at J, with 9 bases between. CDR3 DNA: TGTGCCAGCAGTTCCACAGGACCCTATAATTCACCCCTCCACTTT. It specifies CASSSTGPYNSPLHF.

The chain links TRBV14 to TRBJ1-2; D gene ambiguous. This CDR3 has 13 residues. The germline V gene has CDR1 SGHDN and CDR2 FVKESK. In DNA form, the CDR3 reads TGTGCGCTAGGAGAGGCAGTGCGGGATGGCTACACCTTC. Translating it yields CALGEAVRDGYTF.

The chain links TRBV13 to TRBJ2-3, with 10 bases matching TRBD2. V lost 4 bases, J lost 5 bases, and 6 bases stayed unmatched. The germline CDR1 and CDR2 sequences are PRHDT and FYEKMQ (reference sequence). CDR3 length equals 15 residues. The CDR3 DNA is TGTGCCAGCAGCTACAGCGGGGGGGTTGGAGATACGCAGTATTTT. Translated, it gives CASSYSGGVGDTQYF.

The chain links TRBV5-6 to TRBJ2-7; 7 bases align to TRBD1. Germline V CDR1 and CDR2: SGHDT, YYEEEE. The CDR3 totals 15 residues. V shed 5 bases and J 2 bases; nucleotides not matched to a gene: 10. Written as DNA, the CDR3 is TGTGCCAGCAGAACAGGGGCCATGTCTCCCTACGAGCAGTACTTC. Translating it yields CASRTGAMSPYEQYF.

In regard to this clone: Other DNA sequences in this sample translate to the same CDR3. The chain is built from TRBV9 and TRBJ2-5, with D unresolved. Germline V gene data show CDR1 as SGDLS and CDR2 as YYNGEE. This CDR3 is 14 amino acids long. V gave up 0 bases and J gave up 2 bases, with 8 bases separating them. The CDR3 here is CASSVDPGQETQYF. CDR3 in DNA: TGTGCCAGCAGCGTAGATCCAGGACAAGAGACCCAGTACTTC.

The chain employs TRBV5-6 and TRBJ1-1, with D unresolved. Germline V gene lookup returns CDR1 SGHDT and CDR2 YYEEEE. The CDR3 covers 15 residues. V shed 0 bases and J shed 0 bases, with 9 bases lying between them. The CDR3 is CASSLGGDLNTEAFF. The CDR3 region has the DNA TGTGCCAGCAGCTTGGGTGGAGATTTGAACACTGAAGCTTTCTTT.

The V and J genes are TRBV6-5 and TRBJ2-7; D is ambiguous. V was trimmed by 0 bases and J by 3 bases, leaving 12 bases between them. Germline-derived CDR1 and CDR2 are MNHEY and SVGAGI. The length of the CDR3 is 15 residues. The CDR3 bases are TGTGCCAGCAGTTACTCGGTGGCAGTAGGCTACGAGCAGTACTTC. It translates to CASSYSVAVGYEQYF.

The chain couples TRBV30 to TRBJ1-1; D not certain. Between the trimmed V and J ends, which lost 2 bases and 5 bases, there was a span of 9 bases. The CDR3 covers 12 residues. CDR1 and CDR2 (germline): GTSNPN, SVGIG (reference sequence). CDR3 nucleotide sequence: TGTGCCTGGAGTTATTTGGGGACTGAAGCTTTCTTT. Protein product: CAWSYLGTEAFF.

The rearrangement uses TRBV27 and TRBJ2-7; D might be TRBD1 or TRBD2, each matching 5 bases. Trimming left V 2 bases short and J 1 base short, with 9 bases between. This CDR3 has 14 amino acids. CDR1 is MNHEY and CDR2 is SMNVEV in the germline V gene (reference sequence). CDR3 amino acids: CASSLGDESYEQYF. In DNA, the CDR3 is TGTGCCAGCAGTTTAGGGGACGAATCCTACGAGCAGTACTTC.